Listed below are T cell receptor beta chains from one sample, sequenced in a study of blood T cells in healthy people across ages. Via MiXCR, TCRdb re-called the 5' RACE reads, giving one row per CDR3 protein. The sample lists around 650,000 distinct CDR3 sequences, roughly 30% occurring once. Sequencing used blood. Every receptor here comes from a woman older than 75 in good health. Both conserved end residues are part of each CDR3. A D gene is named only where the DNA matches it firmly. The listing skips clone size in some rows; elsewhere it reads once, few, many or a size class.

j_call d_call v_call clone_size cdr3_aa cdr3_nt
TRBJ2-3 TRBD2 TRBV11-1 - CASSTRRAGSTDTQYF TGTGCCAGCAGCACGCGACGAGCGGGGAGCACAGATACGCAGTATTTT
TRBJ2-3 - TRBV12-3/TRBV12-4 - CASSFVATSTDTQYF TGTGCCAGCAGTTTTGTAGCTACCAGCACAGATACGCAGTATTTT
TRBJ2-6 - TRBV27 many CASSSWPRAASGANVLTF TGTGCCAGCAGTTCTTGGCCCAGGGCTGCCTCTGGGGCCAACGTCCTGACTTTC
TRBJ1-1 - TRBV30 - CAWRMVMNTEAFF TGTGCCTGGAGAATGGTAATGAACACTGAAGCTTTCTTT
TRBJ2-1 TRBD2 TRBV29-1 - CSGDPGGRANNEQFF TGCAGCGGAGACCCGGGCGGGAGGGCCAACAATGAGCAGTTCTTC
TRBJ1-1 TRBD1 TRBV20-1 - CSARRGQGVTEAFF TGCAGTGCTAGAAGAGGACAGGGGGTAACTGAAGCTTTCTTT
TRBJ1-5 - TRBV7-9 few CASSSGYQPQHF TGTGCCAGCAGCTCGGGGTATCAGCCCCAGCATTTT
TRBJ2-1 TRBD2 TRBV20-1 - CSAGTSGVAEQFF TGCAGTGCCGGGACTAGCGGGGTGGCTGAGCAGTTCTTC
TRBJ1-2 - TRBV20-1 many CSAVEESLYGYTF TGCAGTGCCGTAGAGGAGTCCCTGTATGGCTACACCTTC
TRBJ1-2 TRBD1 TRBV20-1 many CSAPPDRHLANYGYTF TGCAGTGCTCCCCCGGACAGGCACTTAGCTAACTATGGCTACACCTTC
TRBJ2-2 TRBD1 TRBV7-7 - CASSPGTGANTGELFF TGTGCCAGCAGCCCGGGGACAGGGGCGAACACCGGGGAGCTGTTTTTT
TRBJ2-3 TRBD1 TRBV18 many CASSPGRGQVDTQYF TGTGCCAGCTCACCGGGCAGGGGGCAAGTAGATACGCAGTATTTT
TRBJ1-1 - TRBV6-2/TRBV6-3 - CASRGGWTEAFF TGTGCCAGCAGAGGTGGTTGGACTGAAGCTTTCTTT
TRBJ1-1 - TRBV11-2 - CASSPRSWGEAFF TGTGCCAGCAGCCCGAGGTCATGGGGTGAAGCTTTCTTT
TRBJ2-3 - TRBV12-3/TRBV12-4 - CASSFRGLQADMQYF TGTGCCAGCAGTTTCAGAGGACTTCAAGCAGATATGCAGTATTTT
TRBJ2-1 TRBD2 TRBV6-1 - CASMIAGAPYNEQFF TGTGCCAGCATGATAGCGGGAGCCCCCTACAATGAGCAGTTCTTC
TRBJ2-1 - TRBV12-3/TRBV12-4 - CASSKTRAEQFF TGTGCCAGTAGTAAGACCAGGGCTGAGCAGTTCTTC
TRBJ1-5 TRBD1 TRBV7-9 - CASSLAGQGTNQPQHF TGTGCCAGCAGCTTAGCGGGACAGGGGACTAATCAGCCCCAGCATTTT
TRBJ1-5 - TRBV5-6 - CASSLAGGNNQPQHF TGTGCCAGCAGCTTGGCCGGTGGAAACAATCAGCCCCAGCATTTT
TRBJ1-5 - TRBV20-1 - CSALQESNQPQHF TGCAGTGCTTTACAGGAGAGCAATCAGCCCCAGCATTTT
TRBJ1-4 - TRBV30 few CAWRKGREKLFF TGTGCCTGGAGGAAGGGGAGGGAAAAACTGTTTTTT
TRBJ2-1 - TRBV20-1 once CSAKSGFRHDEQFF TGCAGTGCTAAGTCGGGATTTAGGCACGATGAGCAGTTCTTC
TRBJ2-7 - TRBV2 - CASEGDSYEQYF TGTGCCAGCGAGGGGGACTCCTACGAGCAGTACTTC
TRBJ2-5 - TRBV11-1 many CASSLDIMKGQETQYF TGTGCCAGCAGCTTAGATATCATGAAGGGCCAAGAGACCCAGTACTTC
TRBJ2-1 TRBD2 TRBV20-1 - CSAGAGRSNNEQFF TGCAGTGCGGGAGCGGGGAGATCTAACAATGAGCAGTTCTTC
TRBJ1-1 - TRBV28 many CASSYPRVISGTEAFF TGTGCCAGCAGTTACCCCAGGGTAATTAGTGGGACTGAAGCTTTCTTT
TRBJ2-5 TRBD2 TRBV20-1 - CSAPRTSGGETQYF TGCAGTGCCCCCCGGACTAGCGGGGGGGAGACCCAGTACTTC
TRBJ2-7 - TRBV20-1 - CSATSLSYEQYF TGCAGTGCCACTAGCCTCAGCTACGAGCAGTACTTC
TRBJ2-4 - TRBV4-2 - CASSQDLSGIQYF TGTGCCAGCAGCCAAGACCTCTCCGGCATTCAGTACTTC
TRBJ2-5 - TRBV7-9 many CASSFPGQQETQYF TGTGCCAGCAGCTTTCCCGGACAGCAAGAGACCCAGTACTTC
TRBJ1-1 - TRBV4-1 many CASSPQLMNTEAFF TGCGCCAGCAGTCCACAGCTAATGAACACTGAAGCTTTCTTT
TRBJ1-2 - TRBV5-1 few CASSSAGSNYGYTF TGCGCCAGCAGCTCTGCAGGGAGCAACTATGGCTACACCTTC
TRBJ2-6 TRBD2 TRBV5-1 - CASSLVGEGTNVLTF TGCGCCAGCAGCTTGGTAGGGGAGGGGACCAACGTCCTGACTTTC
TRBJ1-2 TRBD1 TRBV20-1 many CSAPGQGAYGYTF TGCAGTGCCCCCGGGCAGGGGGCCTATGGCTACACCTTC